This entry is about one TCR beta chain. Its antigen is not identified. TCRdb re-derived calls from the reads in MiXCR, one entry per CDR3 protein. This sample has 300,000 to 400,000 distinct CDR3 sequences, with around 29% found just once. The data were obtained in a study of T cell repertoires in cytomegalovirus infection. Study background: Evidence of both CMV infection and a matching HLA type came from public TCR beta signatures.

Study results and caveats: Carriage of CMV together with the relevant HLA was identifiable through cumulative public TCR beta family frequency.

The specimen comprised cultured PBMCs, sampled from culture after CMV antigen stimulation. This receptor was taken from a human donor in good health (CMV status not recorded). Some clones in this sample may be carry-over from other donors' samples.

For the CDR3, the DNA is TGTGCCAGCAGTTCGGACAGGGACGGTCAGCCCCAGCATTTT. Amino acid sequence: CASSSDRDGQPQHF. The J gene is TRBJ1-5, the V gene TRBV6-5; 8 bases match TRBD1. V gave up 4 bases and J gave up 6 bases; unmatched junction bases: 5. The CDR3 loop spans 14 amino acids. Looked up from germline, CDR1 is MNHEY and CDR2 is SVGAGI.